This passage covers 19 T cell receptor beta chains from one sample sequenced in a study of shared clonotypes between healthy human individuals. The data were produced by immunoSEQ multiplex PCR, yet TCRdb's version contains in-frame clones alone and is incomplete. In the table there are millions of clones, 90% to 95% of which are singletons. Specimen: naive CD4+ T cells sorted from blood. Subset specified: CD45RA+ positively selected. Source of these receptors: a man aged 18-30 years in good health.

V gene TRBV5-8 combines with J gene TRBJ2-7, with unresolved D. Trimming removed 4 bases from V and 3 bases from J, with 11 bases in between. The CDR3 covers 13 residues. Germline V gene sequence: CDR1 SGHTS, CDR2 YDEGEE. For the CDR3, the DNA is TGTGCCAGCAGCCCGCAAGTTAGCTACGAGCAGTACTTC. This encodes CASSPQVSYEQYF.

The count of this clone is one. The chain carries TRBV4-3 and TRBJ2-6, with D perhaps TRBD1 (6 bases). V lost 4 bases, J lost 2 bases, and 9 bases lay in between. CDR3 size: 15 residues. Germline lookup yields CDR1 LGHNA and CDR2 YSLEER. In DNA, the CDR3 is TGCGCCAGCAGCCTAACAGGGCCTGGGGCCAACGTCCTGACTTTC. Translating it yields CASSLTGPGANVLTF.

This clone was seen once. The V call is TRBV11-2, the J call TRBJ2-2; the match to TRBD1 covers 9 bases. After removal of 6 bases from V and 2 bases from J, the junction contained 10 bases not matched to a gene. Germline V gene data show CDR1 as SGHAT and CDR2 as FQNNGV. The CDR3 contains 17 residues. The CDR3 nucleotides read TGTGCCAGCAGATGGGTGCCGGGACAGGGTAACACCGGGGAGCTGTTTTTT. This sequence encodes CASRWVPGQGNTGELFF.

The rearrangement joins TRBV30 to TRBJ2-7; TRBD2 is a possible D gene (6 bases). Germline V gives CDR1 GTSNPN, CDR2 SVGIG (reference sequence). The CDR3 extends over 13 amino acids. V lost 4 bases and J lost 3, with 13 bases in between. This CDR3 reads CAWTSKGGYEQYF. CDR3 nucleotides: TGTGCCTGGACGAGTAAGGGAGGCTACGAGCAGTACTTC. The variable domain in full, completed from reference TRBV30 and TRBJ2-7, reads SQTIHQWPATLVQPVGSPLSLECTVEGTSNPNLYWYRQAAGRGLQLLFYSVGIGQISSEVPQNLSASRPQDRQFILSSKKLLLSDSGFYLCAWTSKGGYEQYFGPGTRLTVT.

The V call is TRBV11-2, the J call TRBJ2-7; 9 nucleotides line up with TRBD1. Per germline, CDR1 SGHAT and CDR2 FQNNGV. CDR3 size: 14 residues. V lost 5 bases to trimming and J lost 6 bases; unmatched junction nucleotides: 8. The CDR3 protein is CASSTRTGEGEQYF. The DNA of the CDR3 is TGTGCCAGCAGCACCCGGACAGGGGAGGGCGAGCAGTACTTC.

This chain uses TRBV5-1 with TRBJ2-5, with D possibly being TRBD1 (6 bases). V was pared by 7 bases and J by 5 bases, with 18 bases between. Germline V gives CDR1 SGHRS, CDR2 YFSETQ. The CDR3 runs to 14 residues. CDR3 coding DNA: TGCGCCAGCCAGAACCAGGGGATTGGTGAGACCCAGTACTTC. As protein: CASQNQGIGETQYF.

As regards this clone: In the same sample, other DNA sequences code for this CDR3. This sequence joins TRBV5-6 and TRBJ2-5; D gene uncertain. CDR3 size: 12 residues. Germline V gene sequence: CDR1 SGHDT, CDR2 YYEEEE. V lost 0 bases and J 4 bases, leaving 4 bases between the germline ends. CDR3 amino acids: CASSLGVETQYF. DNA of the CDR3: TGTGCCAGCAGCTTGGGGGTAGAGACCCAGTACTTC. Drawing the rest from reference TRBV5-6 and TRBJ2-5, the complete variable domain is DAGVTQSPTHLIKTRGQQVTLRCSPKSGHDTVSWYQQALGQGPQFIFQYYEEEERQRGNFPDRFSGHQFPNYSSELNVNALLLGDSALYLCASSLGVETQYFGPGTRLLVL.

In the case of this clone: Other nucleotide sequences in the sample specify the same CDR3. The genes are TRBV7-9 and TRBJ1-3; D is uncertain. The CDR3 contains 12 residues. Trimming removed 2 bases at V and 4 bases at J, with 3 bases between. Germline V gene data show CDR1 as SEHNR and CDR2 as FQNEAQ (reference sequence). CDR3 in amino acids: CASSLLGNTIYF. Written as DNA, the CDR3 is TGTGCCAGCAGCTTACTGGGAAACACCATATATTTT. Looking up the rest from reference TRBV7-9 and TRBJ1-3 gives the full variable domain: DTGVSQNPRHKITKRGQNVTFRCDPISEHNRLYWYRQTLGQGPEFLTYFQNEAQLEKSRLLSDRFSAERPKGSFSTLEIQRTEQGDSAMYLCASSLLGNTIYFGEGSWLTVV.

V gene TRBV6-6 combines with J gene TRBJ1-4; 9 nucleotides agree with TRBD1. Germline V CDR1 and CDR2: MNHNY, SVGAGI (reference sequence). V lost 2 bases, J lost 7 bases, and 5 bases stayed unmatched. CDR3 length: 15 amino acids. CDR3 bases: TGTGCCAGCAGTTACCGGGGACAGGGAGGTGAAAAACTGTTTTTT. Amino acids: CASSYRGQGGEKLFF.

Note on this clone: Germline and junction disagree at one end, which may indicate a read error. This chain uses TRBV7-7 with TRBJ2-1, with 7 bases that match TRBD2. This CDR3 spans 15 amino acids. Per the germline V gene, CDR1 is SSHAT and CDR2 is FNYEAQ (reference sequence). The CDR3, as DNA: TGTGCTAGCAGCGCCCGGGGGGAGGATCGGGATGAGCAGTTCTTC. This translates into CASSARGEDRDEQFF.

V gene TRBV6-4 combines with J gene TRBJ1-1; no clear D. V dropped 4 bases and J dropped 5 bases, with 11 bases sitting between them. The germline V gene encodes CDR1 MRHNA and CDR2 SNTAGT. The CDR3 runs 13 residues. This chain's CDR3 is CASSVESGTEAFF. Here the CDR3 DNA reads TGTGCCAGCAGTGTGGAAAGCGGGACTGAAGCTTTCTTT.

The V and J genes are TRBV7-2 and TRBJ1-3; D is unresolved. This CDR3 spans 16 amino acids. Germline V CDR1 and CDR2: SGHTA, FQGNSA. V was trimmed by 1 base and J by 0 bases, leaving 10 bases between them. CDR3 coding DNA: TGTGCCAGCAGCTTAGGCAGATATCCCTCTGGAAACACCATATATTTT. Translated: CASSLGRYPSGNTIYF.

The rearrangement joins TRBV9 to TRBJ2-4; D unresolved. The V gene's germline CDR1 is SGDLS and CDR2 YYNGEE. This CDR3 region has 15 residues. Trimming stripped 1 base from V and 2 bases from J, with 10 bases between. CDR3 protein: CASSVTVGTKNIQYF. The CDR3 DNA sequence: TGTGCCAGCAGCGTAACTGTAGGGACCAAAAACATTCAGTACTTC.

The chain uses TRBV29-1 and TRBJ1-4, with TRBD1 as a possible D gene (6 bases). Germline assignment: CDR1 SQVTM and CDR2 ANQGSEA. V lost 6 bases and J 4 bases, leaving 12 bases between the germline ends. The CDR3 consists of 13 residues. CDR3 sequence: CSVQGSLNEKLFF. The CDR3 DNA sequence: TGCAGCGTGCAGGGGTCCCTTAATGAAAAACTGTTTTTT.

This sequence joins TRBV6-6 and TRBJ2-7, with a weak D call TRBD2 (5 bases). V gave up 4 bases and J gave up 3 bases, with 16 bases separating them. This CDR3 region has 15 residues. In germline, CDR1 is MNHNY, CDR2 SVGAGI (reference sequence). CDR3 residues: CASSSPGESDYEQYF. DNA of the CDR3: TGTGCCAGCAGTTCCCCCGGGGAGTCAGACTACGAGCAGTACTTC.

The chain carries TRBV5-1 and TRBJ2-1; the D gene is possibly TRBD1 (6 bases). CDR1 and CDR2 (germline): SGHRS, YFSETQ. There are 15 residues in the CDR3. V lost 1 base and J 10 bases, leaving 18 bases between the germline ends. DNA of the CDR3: TGCGCCAGCAGCTTGACCTCGGCCAGGGGAGAAGAGCAGTTCTTC. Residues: CASSLTSARGEEQFF.

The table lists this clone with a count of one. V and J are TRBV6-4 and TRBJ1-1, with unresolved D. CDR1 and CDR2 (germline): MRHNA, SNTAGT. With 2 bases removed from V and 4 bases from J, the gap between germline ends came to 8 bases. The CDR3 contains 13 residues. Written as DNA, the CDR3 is TGTGCCAGCAGTGACCAAGTAGGCACTGAAGCTTTCTTT. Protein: CASSDQVGTEAFF.

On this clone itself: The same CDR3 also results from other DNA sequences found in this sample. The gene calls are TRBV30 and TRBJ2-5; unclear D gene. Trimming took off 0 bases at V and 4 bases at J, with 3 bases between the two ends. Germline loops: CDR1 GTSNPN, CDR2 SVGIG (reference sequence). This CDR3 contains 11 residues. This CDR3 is CAWSVGETQYF. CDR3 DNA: TGTGCCTGGAGTGTTGGAGAGACCCAGTACTTC.

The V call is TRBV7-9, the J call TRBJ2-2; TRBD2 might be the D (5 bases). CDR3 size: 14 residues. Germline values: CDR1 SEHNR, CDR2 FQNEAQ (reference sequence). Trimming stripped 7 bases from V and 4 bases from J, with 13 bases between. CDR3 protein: CASKAGRVTGELFF. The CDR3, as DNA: TGTGCCAGCAAGGCGGGTCGTGTCACCGGGGAGCTGTTTTTT.